This TCR beta chain was observed in a study of resident and recirculating memory T cells in vitiligo. Produced via immunoSEQ multiplex PCR; TCRdb's table is partial and in-frame only. The data show approximately 69,000 clones, 80% to 95% seen once. V dropped 8 bases and J dropped 3; count of bases not matched to a gene: 6. This CDR3 has 13 residues. Germline CDR1 MDHEN, CDR2 SYDVKM. Patients' lesions had not changed for the previous 6 months. No patient showed confetti depigmentation, a clinical sign of active disease. The receptor comes from a male donor with vitiligo. Sequenced sample: blood. V usage is TRBV28 and J usage is TRBJ2-7; 8 bases line up with TRBD1. The CDR3 protein is CASGKDRDYEQYF. The CDR3 coding sequence is TGTGCCAGCGGAAAGGACAGGGACTACGAGCAGTACTTC.